This TCR beta chain was identified in a study of cytomegalovirus exposure and HLA in healthy donors. 13 Jbeta primers and 60 Vbeta primers were used for the PCR. Sequencing used immunoSEQ multiplex PCR; TCRdb keeps in-frame clones, though not all of them. The sample has around 200,000 clones; 80% are singletons. CDR1 and CDR2 from the germline V gene are GTSNPN and SVGIG (reference sequence). Trimming removed 0 bases at V and 7 bases at J, with 13 bases between. This CDR3 has 14 amino acids. The sample consisted of PBMCs. V usage is TRBV30 and J usage is TRBJ2-1, with D perhaps TRBD2 (7 bases). The source of this sequence is a middle-aged man in good health and CMV-seropositive. CDR3 nucleotide sequence: TGTGCCTGGAGTGTAGGGGGGGCCGGGAATGAGCAGTTCTTC. Amino acids: CAWSVGGAGNEQFF. Based on the CDR3 plus reference TRBV30 and TRBJ2-1, the full variable domain is SQTIHQWPATLVQPVGSPLSLECTVEGTSNPNLYWYRQAAGRGLQLLFYSVGIGQISSEVPQNLSASRPQDRQFILSSKKLLLSDSGFYLCAWSVGGAGNEQFFGPGTRLTVL.